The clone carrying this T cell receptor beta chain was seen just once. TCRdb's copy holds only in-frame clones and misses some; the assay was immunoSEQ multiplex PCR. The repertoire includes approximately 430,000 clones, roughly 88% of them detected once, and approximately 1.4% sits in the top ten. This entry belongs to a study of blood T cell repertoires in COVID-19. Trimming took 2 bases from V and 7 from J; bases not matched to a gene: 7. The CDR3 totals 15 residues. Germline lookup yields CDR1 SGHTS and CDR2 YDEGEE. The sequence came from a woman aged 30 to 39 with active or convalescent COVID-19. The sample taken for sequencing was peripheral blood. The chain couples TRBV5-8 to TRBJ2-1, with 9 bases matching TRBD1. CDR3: CASSFGDRVRNEQFF. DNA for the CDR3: TGTGCCAGCAGCTTCGGGGACAGGGTTAGGAATGAGCAGTTCTTC.